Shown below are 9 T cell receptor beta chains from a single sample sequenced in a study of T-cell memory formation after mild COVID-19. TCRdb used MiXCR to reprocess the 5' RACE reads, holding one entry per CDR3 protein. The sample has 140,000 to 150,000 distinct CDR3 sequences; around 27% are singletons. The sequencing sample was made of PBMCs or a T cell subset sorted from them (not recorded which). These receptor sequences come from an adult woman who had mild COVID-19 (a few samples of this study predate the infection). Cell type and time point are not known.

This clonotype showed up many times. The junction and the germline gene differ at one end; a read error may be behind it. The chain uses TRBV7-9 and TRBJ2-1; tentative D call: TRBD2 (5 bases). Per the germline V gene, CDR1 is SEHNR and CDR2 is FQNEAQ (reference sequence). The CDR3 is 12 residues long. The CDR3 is CASSLGDNEQFF. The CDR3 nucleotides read TGCGCCAGCAGCTTGGGAGACAATGAGCAGTTCTTC. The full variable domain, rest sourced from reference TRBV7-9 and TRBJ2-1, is DTGVSQNPRHKITKRGQNVTFRCDPISEHNRLYWYRQTLGQGPEFLTYFQNEAQLEKSRLLSDRFSAERPKGSFSTLEIQRTEQGDSAMYLCASSLGDNEQFFGPGTRLTVL.

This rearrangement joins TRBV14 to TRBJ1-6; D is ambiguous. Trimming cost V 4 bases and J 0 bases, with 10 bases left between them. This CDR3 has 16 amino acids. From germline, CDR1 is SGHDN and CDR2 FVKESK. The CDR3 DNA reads TGTGCCAGCAGCCCCCGGACGGTCTCCTATAATTCACCCCTCCACTTT. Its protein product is CASSPRTVSYNSPLHF.

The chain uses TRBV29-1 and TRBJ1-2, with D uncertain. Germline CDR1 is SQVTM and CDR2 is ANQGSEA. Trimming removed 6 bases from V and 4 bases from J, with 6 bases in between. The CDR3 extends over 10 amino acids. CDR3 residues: CSVDIYGYTF. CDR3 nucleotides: TGCAGCGTGGATATCTATGGCTACACCTTC.

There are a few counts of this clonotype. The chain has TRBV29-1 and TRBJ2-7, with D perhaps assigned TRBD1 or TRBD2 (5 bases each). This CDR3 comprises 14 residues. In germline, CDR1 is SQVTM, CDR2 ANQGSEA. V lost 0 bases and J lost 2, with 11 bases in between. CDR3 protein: CSVEDGTVTYEQYF. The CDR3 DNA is TGCAGCGTTGAAGATGGGACGGTTACCTACGAGCAGTACTTC.

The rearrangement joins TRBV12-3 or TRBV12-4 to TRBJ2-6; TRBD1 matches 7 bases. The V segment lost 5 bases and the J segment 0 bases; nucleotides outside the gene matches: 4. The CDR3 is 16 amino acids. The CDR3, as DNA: TGTGCCAGCAGTCCCGACAGGGTCTCTGGGGCCAACGTCCTGACTTTC. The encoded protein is CASSPDRVSGANVLTF.

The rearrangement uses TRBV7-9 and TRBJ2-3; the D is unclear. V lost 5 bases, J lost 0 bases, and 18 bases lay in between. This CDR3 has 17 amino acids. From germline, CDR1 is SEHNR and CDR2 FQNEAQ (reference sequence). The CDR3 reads CASSKPPPGPSTDTQYF. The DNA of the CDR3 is TGTGCCAGCAGCAAACCGCCCCCGGGTCCTAGCACAGATACGCAGTATTTT.

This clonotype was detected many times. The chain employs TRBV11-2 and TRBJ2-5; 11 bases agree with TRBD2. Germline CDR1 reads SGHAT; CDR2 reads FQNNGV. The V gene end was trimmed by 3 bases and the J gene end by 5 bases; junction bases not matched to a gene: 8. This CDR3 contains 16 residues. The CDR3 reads CASSFGTSGSGETQYF. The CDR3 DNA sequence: TGTGCCAGCAGCTTTGGTACTAGCGGGAGTGGGGAGACCCAGTACTTC.

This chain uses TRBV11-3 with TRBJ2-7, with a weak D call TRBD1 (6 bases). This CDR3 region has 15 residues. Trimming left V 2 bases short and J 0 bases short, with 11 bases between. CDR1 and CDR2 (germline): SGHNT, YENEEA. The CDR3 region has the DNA TGTGCCAGCAGCTTAACCGCGGACAGCTCCTACGAGCAGTACTTC. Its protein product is CASSLTADSSYEQYF.

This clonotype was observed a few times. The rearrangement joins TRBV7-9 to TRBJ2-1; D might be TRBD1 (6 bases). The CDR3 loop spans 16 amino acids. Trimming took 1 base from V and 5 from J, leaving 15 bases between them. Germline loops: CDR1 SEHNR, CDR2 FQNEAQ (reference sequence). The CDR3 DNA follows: TGTGCCAGCAGCTTAGGAACAGGGAGTAGCGACAATGAGCAGTTCTTC. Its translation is CASSLGTGSSDNEQFF.